This TCR beta chain comes out of a study of Ad26.COV2.S vaccination and SARS-CoV-2 variants. Background on the study: Donor had been placed in the Ad26.COV2.S arm of the COV1001 trial. Donor got 5x10^10 or 1x10^11 viral particles of Ad26.COV2.S.

The germline CDR1 and CDR2 sequences are SEHNR and FQNEAQ (reference sequence). This CDR3 region has 11 residues. The V gene lost 3 bases and the J gene lost 9 bases, with 6 bases spanning the gap. Whole-study findings and limits: Recipients of vaccine and of placebo showed similar breadth of their non-spike TCR repertoires.

Sequenced by immunoSEQ multiplex PCR; TCRdb stores in-frame clones only, minus some. The sample includes 300,000 to 400,000 clones, around nine tenths of them seen just once. Remarks on this clone: The antigen is unknown.

Treatment meaning: some 20 received Ad26.COV2.S at low or high dose, single or two shots; roughly 5 received placebo; per-sample allocation not given. On day 63 after the first injection, vaccine and placebo recipients gave samples. This clonotype was obtained from a person between 18 and 65 years old who received the Ad26.COV2.S COVID-19 vaccine or a placebo. The source was peripheral blood, collected in a trial of Ad26.COV2.S vaccine versus placebo. The rearrangement joins TRBV7-9 to TRBJ2-1; TRBD2 is a possible D gene (5 bases). CDR3 sequence: CASSLRVEQFF. CDR3 bases: TGTGCCAGCAGCTTGAGGGTTGAGCAGTTCTTC.